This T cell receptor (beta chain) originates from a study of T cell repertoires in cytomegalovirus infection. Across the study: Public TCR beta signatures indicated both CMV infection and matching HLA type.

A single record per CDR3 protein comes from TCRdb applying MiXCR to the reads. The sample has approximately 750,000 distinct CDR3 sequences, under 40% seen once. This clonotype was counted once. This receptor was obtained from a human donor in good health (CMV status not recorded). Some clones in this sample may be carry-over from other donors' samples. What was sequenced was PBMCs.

CDR3 nucleotide sequence: TGTGCCTGGAGTGTACGGTACATTGACACCGGGGAGCTGTTTTTT. Encoded protein: CAWSVRYIDTGELFF. V and J are TRBV30 and TRBJ2-2; D remains unclear. In germline, CDR1 is GTSNPN, CDR2 SVGIG (reference sequence). This CDR3 contains 15 residues. V lost 0 bases and J 3 bases, leaving 11 bases between the germline ends.